This TCR beta chain was retrieved from a study of blood T cell repertoires in COVID-19. Background on the study: COVID-19 samples, acute and convalescent, were from the United States, Italy and Spain. Sample material is recorded as cDNA or gDNA derived from T cells, B-cell-depleted T cells, or PBMCs.

Trimming left V 1 base short and J 9 bases short, with 21 bases between. The CDR3 is 16 residues long. Germline CDR1 is SGHDN and CDR2 is FVKESK. Per the original methods: Estimates of nucleated cell counts were drawn from the amplification of reference gene primers. Measured with immunoSEQ multiplex PCR; TCRdb has only the in-frame clones, and not every one. The D gene and trimming were derived from the DNA, and the V and J assignments and clone size from that table. The sample has 170,000 or so clones, 65% to 90% seen once. The TCR sequence derives from a man aged 50 or older with active or convalescent COVID-19. The sequenced sample was peripheral blood. J is TRBJ1-2 and V is TRBV14; D may be TRBD1 (6 bases). The CDR3 region has the DNA TGTGCCAGCAGCCAAGTGTCACAGGGAATTCTATGGTGCTACACCTTC. Translation: CASSQVSQGILWCYTF.